This TCR beta chain appears in the sequencing data of a study of T cells after yellow fever vaccination. Study details: Preparation used SMART-Seq v4 Ultra Low Input for the low-cell-number fractions.

TCR cDNA, made by 5'RACE template switching, carried an added universal primer site and UMIs. Each CDR3 protein is one row after TCRdb ran MiXCR on the 5' RACE reads. Among roughly 6,100 distinct CDR3 sequences listed, under 8% were seen once. The V gene's germline CDR1 is MGHRA and CDR2 YSYEKL. The CDR3 sequence is 18 residues long. J lost 8 bases, V lost 1 base, and 16 bases had no gene match. Many counts were recorded for this clonotype. This clonotype was sampled from a man aged 18 to 30 who received the YFV17D yellow fever vaccine. This chain joins TRBV4-1 and TRBJ2-3, with TRBD2 identical over 9 bases. The sequences come from PBMCs, either bulk or a sorted T-cell subset (CD4+, CD8+, memory, or dextramer-sorted; not recorded which), collected less than 18 days after the first yellow fever vaccination. The CDR3 DNA reads as TGCGCCAGCAGCCAAGGGGTCGCGGGGGGGCACCCAGGGAGTACGCAGTATTTT. Protein sequence: CASSQGVAGGHPGSTQYF.